This TCR beta chain stems from a study of T cell repertoires in cytomegalovirus infection. One entry per CDR3 protein, called by TCRdb with MiXCR from the reads. The table records a few hundred thousand distinct CDR3 sequences, about 40% of them present only once. The CDR3 loop spans 15 amino acids. From germline, CDR1 is MNHNS and CDR2 SASEGT. V gave up 5 bases and J gave up 8 bases; unmatched junction bases: 9. Concerning this clonotype itself: Its antigen is unidentified.

General study findings and limits: HLA-C-restricted CMV clonotypes gave the most frequent clonotype in two of eight donors.

The receptor was derived from a human donor in good health (CMV status not recorded). Some clones in this sample may be carry-over from other donors' samples. The rearrangement uses TRBV6-1 and TRBJ1-5; 10 bases are shared with TRBD1. The material was cultured PBMCs, obtained from culture after CMV antigen stimulation. The CDR3 nucleotides read TGTGCCAGCAGTAAGGGACCGGGACAGGGGAAGCCCCAGCATTTT. This gives the protein CASSKGPGQGKPQHF.